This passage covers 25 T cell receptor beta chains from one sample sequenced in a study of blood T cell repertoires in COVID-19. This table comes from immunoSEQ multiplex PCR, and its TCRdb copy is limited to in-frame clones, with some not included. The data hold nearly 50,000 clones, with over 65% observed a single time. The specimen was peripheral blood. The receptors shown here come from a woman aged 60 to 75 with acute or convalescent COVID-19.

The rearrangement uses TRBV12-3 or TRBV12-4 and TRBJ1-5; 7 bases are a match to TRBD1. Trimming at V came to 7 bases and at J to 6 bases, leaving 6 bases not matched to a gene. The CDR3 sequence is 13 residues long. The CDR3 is CASTQDRPQPQHF. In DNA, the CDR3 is TGTGCCAGCACTCAGGACAGGCCTCAGCCCCAGCATTTT.

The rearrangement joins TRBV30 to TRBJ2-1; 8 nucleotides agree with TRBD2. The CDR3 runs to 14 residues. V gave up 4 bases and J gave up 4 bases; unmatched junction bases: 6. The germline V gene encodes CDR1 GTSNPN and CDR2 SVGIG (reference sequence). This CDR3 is CAWTTGTSYNEQFF. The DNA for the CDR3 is TGTGCCTGGACCACCGGGACTAGTTACAATGAGCAGTTCTTC.

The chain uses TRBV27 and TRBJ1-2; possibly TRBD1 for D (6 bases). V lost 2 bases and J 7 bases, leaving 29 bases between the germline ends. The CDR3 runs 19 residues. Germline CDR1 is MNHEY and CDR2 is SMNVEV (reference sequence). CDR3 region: CASSLKGGKVGLWRGGYTF. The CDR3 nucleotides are TGTGCCAGCAGTTTAAAGGGGGGGAAAGTTGGGCTGTGGCGCGGTGGCTACACCTTC.

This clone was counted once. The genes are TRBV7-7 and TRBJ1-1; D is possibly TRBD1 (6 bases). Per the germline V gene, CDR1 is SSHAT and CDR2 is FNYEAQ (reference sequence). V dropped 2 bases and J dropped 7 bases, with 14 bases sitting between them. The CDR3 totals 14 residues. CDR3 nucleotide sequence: TGTGCCAGCAGCTTAAGTCCCCGACAGGATGAAGCTTTCTTT. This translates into CASSLSPRQDEAFF.

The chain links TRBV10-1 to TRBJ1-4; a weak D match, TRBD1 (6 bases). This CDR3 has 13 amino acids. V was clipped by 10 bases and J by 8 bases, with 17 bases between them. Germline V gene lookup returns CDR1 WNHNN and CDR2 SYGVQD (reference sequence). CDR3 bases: TGCGCCAAAGAGAGACAGGAGAAGGAAAAACTGTTTTTT. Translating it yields CAKERQEKEKLFF.

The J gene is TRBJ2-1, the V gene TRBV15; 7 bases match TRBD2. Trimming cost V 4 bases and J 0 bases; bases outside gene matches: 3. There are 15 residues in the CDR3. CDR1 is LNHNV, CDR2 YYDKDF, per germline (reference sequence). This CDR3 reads CATSTRLASYNEQFF. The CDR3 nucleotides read TGTGCCACCAGCACGCGACTAGCCTCCTACAATGAGCAGTTCTTC.

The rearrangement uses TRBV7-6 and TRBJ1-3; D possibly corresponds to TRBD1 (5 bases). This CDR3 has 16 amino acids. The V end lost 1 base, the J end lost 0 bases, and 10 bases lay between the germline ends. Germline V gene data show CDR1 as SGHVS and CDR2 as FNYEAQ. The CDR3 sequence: CASSLGWGVSGNTIYF. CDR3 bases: TGTGCCAGCAGCTTAGGATGGGGGGTCTCTGGAAACACCATATATTTT.

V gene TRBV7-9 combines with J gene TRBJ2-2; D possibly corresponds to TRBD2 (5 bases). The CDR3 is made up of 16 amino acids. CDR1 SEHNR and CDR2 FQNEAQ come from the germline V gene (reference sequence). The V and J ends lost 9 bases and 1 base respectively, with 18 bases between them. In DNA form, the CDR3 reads TGTGCCAGTGATCTGGGCAGGAGGAGGAACACCGGGGAGCTGTTTTTT. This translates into CASDLGRRRNTGELFF. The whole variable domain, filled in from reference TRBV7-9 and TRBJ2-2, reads DTGVSQNPRHKITKRGQNVTFRCDPISEHNRLYWYRQTLGQGPEFLTYFQNEAQLEKSRLLSDRFSAERPKGSFSTLEIQRTEQGDSAMYLCASDLGRRRNTGELFFGEGSRLTVL.

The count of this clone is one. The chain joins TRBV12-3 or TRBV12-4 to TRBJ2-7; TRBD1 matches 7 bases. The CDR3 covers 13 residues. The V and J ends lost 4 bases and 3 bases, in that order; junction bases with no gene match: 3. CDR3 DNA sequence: TGTGCCAGCAGTTACGGACAGGTCTACGAGCAGTACTTC. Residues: CASSYGQVYEQYF.

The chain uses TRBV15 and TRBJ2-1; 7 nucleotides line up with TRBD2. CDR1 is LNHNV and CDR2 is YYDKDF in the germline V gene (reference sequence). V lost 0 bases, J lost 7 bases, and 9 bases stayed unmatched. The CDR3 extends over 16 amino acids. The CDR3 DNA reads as TGTGCCACCAGCAGAGATCTGCCGGTGGGGGGGAATGAGCAGTTCTTC. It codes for CATSRDLPVGGNEQFF.

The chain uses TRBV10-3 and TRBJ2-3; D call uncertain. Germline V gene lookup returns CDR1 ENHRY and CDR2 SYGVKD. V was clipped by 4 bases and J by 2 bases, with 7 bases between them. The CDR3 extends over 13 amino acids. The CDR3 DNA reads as TGTGCCATCAGTGCGTTATCCACAGATACGCAGTATTTT. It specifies CAISALSTDTQYF.

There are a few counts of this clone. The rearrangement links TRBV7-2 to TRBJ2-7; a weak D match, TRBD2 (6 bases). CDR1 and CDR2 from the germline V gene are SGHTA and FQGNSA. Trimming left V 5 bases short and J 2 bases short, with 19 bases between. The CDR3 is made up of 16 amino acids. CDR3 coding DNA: TGTGCCAGCAGCGCGCGGGGTGGGGACTTAACCTACGAGCAGTACTTC. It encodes CASSARGGDLTYEQYF. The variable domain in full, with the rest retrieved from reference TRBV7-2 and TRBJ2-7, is GAGVSQSPSNKVTEKGKDVELRCDPISGHTALYWYRQSLGQGLEFLIYFQGNSAPDKSGLPSDRFSAERTGGSVSTLTIQRTQQEDSAVYLCASSARGGDLTYEQYFGPGTRLTVT.

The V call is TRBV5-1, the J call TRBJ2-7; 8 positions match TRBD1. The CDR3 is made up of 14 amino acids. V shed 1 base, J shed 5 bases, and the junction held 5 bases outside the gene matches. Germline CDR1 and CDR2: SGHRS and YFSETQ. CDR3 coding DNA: TGCGCCAGCAGCTTGCGACAGGGGAGCAACGAGCAGTACTTC. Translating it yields CASSLRQGSNEQYF.

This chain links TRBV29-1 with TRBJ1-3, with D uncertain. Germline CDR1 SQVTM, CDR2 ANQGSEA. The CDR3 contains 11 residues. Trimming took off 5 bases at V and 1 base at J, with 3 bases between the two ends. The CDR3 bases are TGCAGCGTTACTTCTGGAAACACCATATATTTT. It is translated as CSVTSGNTIYF.

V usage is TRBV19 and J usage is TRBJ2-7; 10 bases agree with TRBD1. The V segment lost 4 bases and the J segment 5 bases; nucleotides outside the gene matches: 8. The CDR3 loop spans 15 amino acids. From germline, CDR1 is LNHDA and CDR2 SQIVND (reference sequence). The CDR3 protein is CASSTGTGATDEQYF. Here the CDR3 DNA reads TGTGCCAGTAGTACCGGGACAGGGGCCACGGACGAGCAGTACTTC.

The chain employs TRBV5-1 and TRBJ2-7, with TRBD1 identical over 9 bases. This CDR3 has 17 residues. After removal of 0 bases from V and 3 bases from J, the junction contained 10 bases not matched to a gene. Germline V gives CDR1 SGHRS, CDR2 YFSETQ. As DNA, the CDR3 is TGCGCCAGCAGCTTGGATGGGACAGGGCGTTGGATCTACGAGCAGTACTTC. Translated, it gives CASSLDGTGRWIYEQYF.

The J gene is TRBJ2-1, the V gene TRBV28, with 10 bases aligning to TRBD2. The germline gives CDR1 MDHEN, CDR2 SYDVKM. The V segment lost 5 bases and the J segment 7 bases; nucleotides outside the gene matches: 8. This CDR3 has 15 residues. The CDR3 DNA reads TGTGCCAGCAGTGACCTCATAGCGGGAGGAAATGAGCAGTTCTTC. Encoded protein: CASSDLIAGGNEQFF.

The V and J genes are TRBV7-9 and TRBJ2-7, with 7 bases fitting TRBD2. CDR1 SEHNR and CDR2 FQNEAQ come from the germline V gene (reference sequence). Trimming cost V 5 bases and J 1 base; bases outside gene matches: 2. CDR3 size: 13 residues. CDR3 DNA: TGTGCCAGCAGCGACGGGAGGTCCTACGAGCAGTACTTC. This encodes CASSDGRSYEQYF. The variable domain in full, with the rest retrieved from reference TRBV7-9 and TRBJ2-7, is DTGVSQNPRHKITKRGQNVTFRCDPISEHNRLYWYRQTLGQGPEFLTYFQNEAQLEKSRLLSDRFSAERPKGSFSTLEIQRTEQGDSAMYLCASSDGRSYEQYFGPGTRLTVT.

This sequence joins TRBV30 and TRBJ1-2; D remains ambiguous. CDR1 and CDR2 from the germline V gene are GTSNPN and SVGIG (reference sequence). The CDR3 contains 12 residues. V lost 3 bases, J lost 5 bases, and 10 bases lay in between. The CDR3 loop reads CAWRRTPYGYTF. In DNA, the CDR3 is TGTGCCTGGAGGCGGACTCCTTATGGCTACACCTTC.

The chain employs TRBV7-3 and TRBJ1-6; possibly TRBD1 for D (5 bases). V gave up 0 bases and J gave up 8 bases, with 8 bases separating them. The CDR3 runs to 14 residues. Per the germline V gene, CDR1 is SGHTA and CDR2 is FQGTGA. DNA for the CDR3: TGTGCCAGCAGCTTAACCCTCAGGGATTCACCCCTCCACTTT. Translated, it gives CASSLTLRDSPLHF.

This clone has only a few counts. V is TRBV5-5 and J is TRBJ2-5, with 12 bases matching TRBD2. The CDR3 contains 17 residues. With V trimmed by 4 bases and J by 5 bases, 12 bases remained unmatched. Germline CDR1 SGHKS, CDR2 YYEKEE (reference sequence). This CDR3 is CASSTRTSGRPGETQYF. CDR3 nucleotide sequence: TGTGCCAGCAGCACACGAACTAGCGGGAGGCCTGGTGAGACCCAGTACTTC.

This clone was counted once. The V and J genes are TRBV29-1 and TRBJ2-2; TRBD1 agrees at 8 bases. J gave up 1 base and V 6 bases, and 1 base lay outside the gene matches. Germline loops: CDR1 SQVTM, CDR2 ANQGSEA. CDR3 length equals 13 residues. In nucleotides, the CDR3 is TGCAGCGTAGACAGGGGGAACACCGGGGAGCTGTTTTTT. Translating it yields CSVDRGNTGELFF.

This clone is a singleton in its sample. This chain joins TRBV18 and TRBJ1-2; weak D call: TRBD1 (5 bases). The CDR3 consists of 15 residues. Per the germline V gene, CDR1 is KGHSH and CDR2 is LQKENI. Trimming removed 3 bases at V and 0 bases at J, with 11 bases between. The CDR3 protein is CASSPQGTANYGYTF. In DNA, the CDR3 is TGTGCCAGCTCACCGCAGGGAACTGCTAACTATGGCTACACCTTC.

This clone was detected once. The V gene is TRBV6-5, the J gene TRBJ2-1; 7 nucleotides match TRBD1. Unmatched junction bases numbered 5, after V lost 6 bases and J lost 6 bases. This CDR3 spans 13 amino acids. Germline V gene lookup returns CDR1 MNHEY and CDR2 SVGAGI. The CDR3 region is CASSHRGTNEQFF. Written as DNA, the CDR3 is TGTGCCAGCAGCCACAGGGGAACCAATGAGCAGTTCTTC.

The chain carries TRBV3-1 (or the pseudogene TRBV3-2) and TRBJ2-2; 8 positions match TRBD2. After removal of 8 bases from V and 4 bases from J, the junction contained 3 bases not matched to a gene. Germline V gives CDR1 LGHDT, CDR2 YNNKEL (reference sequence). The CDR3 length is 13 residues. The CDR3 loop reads CASGTRSTGELFF. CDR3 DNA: TGTGCCAGCGGGACTAGGTCCACCGGGGAGCTGTTTTTT.